The text below deals with one T cell receptor beta chain. Its antigen is undetermined. This entry comes from a study of shared clonotypes between healthy human individuals. Points from the study as a whole: With few donors, the genetic and exposure-history diversity represented was limited.

The CDR3 has 14 amino acids. Per the germline V gene, CDR1 is SEHNR and CDR2 is FQNEAQ (reference sequence). V lost 5 bases and J lost 1, with 10 bases in between. Libraries were prepared by immunoSEQ multiplex PCR; TCRdb keeps only in-frame clonotypes and omits some of them. In the table there are 450,000 or so clones, more than 70% of which are singletons. What was sequenced was PBMCs. This chain uses TRBV7-9 with TRBJ2-3; TRBD2 might be the D (6 bases). The sequence was obtained from a woman aged 40 to 55 in good health. Some clones in this sample may be carry-over from other donors' samples. The CDR3 coding sequence is TGTGCCAGCAGCCCGCCGGGGGGCACAGATACGCAGTATTTT. The encoded protein is CASSPPGGTDTQYF.